Below, one T cell receptor (beta chain) is given with its context. Its specificity is not known. Survey level was the resolution at which the v3.0 immunoSEQ assay ran. Here immunoSEQ multiplex PCR was the method, and the copy in TCRdb shows in-frame clones only, minus some. The sample lists 20,000 to 30,000 clones, around 85% seen once, with about a tenth in the top ten. This specimen comes from a study of long-term antiretroviral therapy in people with HIV. Study observations and caveats: Diversity rose after ART but stayed below transplant donor controls.

The source of this sequence is a middle-aged man with HIV. The specimen comprised unsorted PBMCs, sampled 2.3 years after starting antiretroviral therapy.

CDR3 nucleotide sequence: TGTGCCAGCAGCTTGGGACAGGAGGGGACAGATACGCAGTATTTT. It specifies CASSLGQEGTDTQYF. The chain carries TRBV7-9 and TRBJ2-3; 8 bases align to TRBD1. This CDR3 comprises 15 residues. The germline V gene has CDR1 SEHNR and CDR2 FQNEAQ (reference sequence). V was pared by 3 bases and J by 3 bases, with 5 bases of the junction left unmatched.